Sequencing of this T cell receptor beta chain was carried out in a study of shared clonotypes between healthy human individuals (TCRdb year 2020). As for the study more broadly: The cohort included three men and a couple of women between 18 and 49 years of age. For each donor, CD4 naive and CD4 memory were each run on three plates, CD8 naive on two plates, and CD8 memory on one plate. To estimate repertoire size and how much clonotypes are shared between individuals, the study performed deep sequencing of blood TCR repertoires from a handful of healthy adults. Different laboratories and diverse techniques were used to prepare libraries and sequence TCR repertoires, to increase sequencing depth and limit assay-specific biases. Between about 0.8 and 9 billion PBMCs per donor were obtained by leukapheresis.

Using the deep immunoSEQ assay, TCR CDR3 regions were amplified from genomic DNA by multiplex PCR. Extracted genomic DNA from each cell subset was distributed evenly across all wells of several immunoSEQ 96-well plates, and each plate was treated as a replicate. Each replicate PCR for sorted subsets received about 220 ng genomic DNA, equal to tens of thousands of T cell genomes. Purified libraries were quantified with a Qubit 3.0 fluorometer, sized on a Bioanalyzer 2100, and re-quantified with the KAPA Library Quantification kit. Every immunoSEQ 96-well plate was sequenced on a separate single-read 150-cycle Illumina NextSeq 550 flow cell. The published analysis was carried out like this. Because the immunoSEQ output held only junctional sequences and lacked quality scores, the filtering could not match the filtering applied to full-length reads. Sequences were annotated with PyIR, a Python wrapper for IgBLAST v1.9, and V/J genes and CDR3 were assigned using IMGT germline references. Reads were filtered out if the reads had weak V/J assignments (E-value above 1e-6), no CDR3, stop codons, out-of-frame junctions, or ambiguous translated residues. V3J clonotypes were defined as sequences sharing an identical inferred V gene, J gene, and CDR3 amino acid sequence. Percentage overlap between repertoires was computed as shared unique clonotypes divided by the size of the smaller repertoire. Repertoire richness was assessed with RTK rarefaction, the Chao1 estimator, and Recon v2.1 estimates of unobserved clonotypes. OLGA was used to compute generation probabilities for all TCRbeta clonotypes that the gDNA method yielded from a handful of donors. The immuneACCESS repertoire file appears here via TCRdb, limited to in-frame rearrangements. These files lack a portion of the clones; in checked studies, under half of the deficit traces to unresolved V genes, and the cause of the others is not known. V, J and clone size are taken as reported in that table, and D and trimming were inferred from the DNA itself. The sample has about 1 million clones on record, 65% to 80% of them singletons. The ten largest clones add up to 1.4% of the sample.

This clone has just one count. Its recognized antigen is unknown. Qualities for individual bases were not recorded, and no much larger clone is one base off. The CDR3 covers 15 residues, taking in both the cysteine and the phenylalanine. The DNA shown is the 45-base CDR3, in frame from base 1. Compared with germline, V lacks 6 bases and J lacks 7 bases; bases without a gene match: 6. Reading the germline V gene gives CDR1 SGHAT and CDR2 FQNNGV. The full study reports these points: Clonotypes shared by all four sorted-subset donors showed higher generation probabilities than non-shared clonotypes. The small number of donors limited the genetic and exposure-history diversity represented. Incomplete sequencing was indicated by rarefaction of sorted-subset datasets, despite the large sequencing depth. Sharing across a handful of donors was observed for approximately 5% of naive CD4, about 3.2% of naive CD8, 2.3% of memory CD4, and roughly 0.4% of memory CD8 clonotypes. Only blood was sampled, and tissue TCR repertoires likely differ from those in blood. Based on pairwise subsampling, the degree of clonotype sharing among donors was expected to be affected by sequencing depth. Estimated clonotype richness was generally larger for naive than for memory subsets.

The donors were healthy, HIV-negative adults who had no recently reported acute infections or vaccinations. Every donor was a Caucasian adult living in Nashville, Tennessee, USA. CD4+ T cells were enriched through magnetic negative selection, after which naive cells were positively selected on CD45RA and the remaining negative fraction served as the memory subset. After blood collection by leukapheresis, PBMCs were isolated using Ficoll-Histopaque density gradient centrifugation and then cryopreserved in the vapor phase of liquid nitrogen. Purity and quantity of every magnetically sorted T cell population were checked by analytical flow cytometry. Genomic DNA was isolated from each sorted fraction and quantified by UV absorbance on a Nanodrop 2000c.

Sample: memory CD4+ T cells sorted from blood. Interpreted using the paper, the cell subset or site label stands for: CD45RA-negative fraction. This clonotype was obtained from a young man in good health. This chain joins TRBV11-2 to TRBJ2-1; TRBD2 aligns with 13 central bases. The CDR3 corresponds to CASSQGTSGANEQFF. The nucleotide sequence is given as TGTGCCAGCAGTCAAGGGACTAGCGGGGCGAATGAGCAGTTCTTC.